This paragraph reports one T cell receptor (beta chain). These data are taken from a study of blood T cell repertoires in COVID-19. Turning to the study itself: From T cells, B-cell-depleted T cells, or PBMCs came the material, which was cDNA or gDNA.

With V trimmed by 6 bases and J by 5 bases, 6 bases remained unmatched. Germline lookup yields CDR1 MNHEY and CDR2 SVGAGI. This CDR3 region has 14 residues. Under the authors' procedure: The assay estimated nucleated cells by amplifying reference gene primers. Only in-frame clones appear in the TCRdb table, and some are missing; sequencing was by immunoSEQ multiplex PCR. The V and J calls and clone size are taken from that table; D and trimming were inferred from the DNA. The sample holds a few hundred thousand clones, 70% to 90% seen once. The chain employs TRBV6-5 and TRBJ1-5; 8 bases line up with TRBD1. This TCR came from a middle-aged man with acute or convalescent COVID-19. Sequencing was done on a sample of peripheral blood. CDR3 sequence (DNA): TGTGCCAGCAGAGGACAGGGAGGGGATCAGCCCCAGCATTTT. It is translated as CASRGQGGDQPQHF.